This T cell receptor beta chain was identified during a study of identical twins. Study results and limitations: In monozygotic twins, models underestimated the sharing of out-of-frame TCR alpha.

This clonotype was seen repeatedly, ten times or more. What it binds is not known. The germline CDR1 and CDR2 sequences are SGHNT and YENEEA. Trimming left V 6 bases short and J 2 bases short, with 7 bases between. The CDR3 contains 12 residues. In TCRdb, the 5' RACE reads were re-called with MiXCR into one record per CDR3 protein. The sample records about 470,000 distinct CDR3 sequences, roughly 24% being singletons. The same data also went into a second study, on T cells expressing NK-cell markers. This second report adds: The authors derived TCR beta repertoires from sorted CD3+CD56+NKG2C+, CD3+CD56+NKG2C- and CD3+CD56-NKG2C+ T cells. Researchers report these clonotypes also headed the CD3+CD56-NKG2C+ fraction in a handful of donors.

The rearrangement links TRBV11-3 to TRBJ2-5, with no clear D. The material sequenced was CD4+ T cells sorted from blood. The receptor's source is a woman aged 18-29 years in good health. This CDR3 reads CASSLTQETQYF. The CDR3 region has the DNA TGTGCCAGCAGTTTAACGCAAGAGACCCAGTACTTC.